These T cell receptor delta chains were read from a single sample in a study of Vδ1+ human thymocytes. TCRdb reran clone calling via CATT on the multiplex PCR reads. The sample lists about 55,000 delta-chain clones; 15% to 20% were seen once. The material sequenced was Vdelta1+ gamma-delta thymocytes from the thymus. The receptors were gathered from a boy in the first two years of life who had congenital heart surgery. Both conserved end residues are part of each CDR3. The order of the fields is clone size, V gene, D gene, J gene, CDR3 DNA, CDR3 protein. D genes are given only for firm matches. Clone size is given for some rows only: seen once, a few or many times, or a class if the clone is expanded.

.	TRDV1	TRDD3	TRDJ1	TGTGCTCTTGGGGAAGTTGGCGAAAAGGATACGGTCGATAAACTCATCTTT	CALGEVGEKDTVDKLIF
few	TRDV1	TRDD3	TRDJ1	TGTGCTCTTGGGGAAAGGCCCCATCCTACGGGGTACTGGGGGATATGCACCGATAAACTCATCTTT	CALGERPHPTGYWGICTDKLIF
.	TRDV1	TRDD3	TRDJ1	TGTGCTCTTGGGGAACGTTGCGTACTGGGGGCCTCGTACACCGATAAACTCATCTTT	CALGERCVLGASYTDKLIF
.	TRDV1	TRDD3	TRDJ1	TGTGCTCTTGTTAAGGCATTTGCGGAATTTACTGGGGGTGCGGATAAACTCATCTTT	CALVKAFAEFTGGADKLIF
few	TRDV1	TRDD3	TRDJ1	TGTGCTCTTGGGGAAAACAGCCACGCCCATTATCTGGGGGATACGCAGTACACCGATAAACTCATCTTT	CALGENSHAHYLGDTQYTDKLIF
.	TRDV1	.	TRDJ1	TGTGCTCTTGGGAACGGCCTTCTCTGGGGACACGAGGGAGGGTCCGATAAACTCATCTTT	CALGNGLLWGHEGGSDKLIF
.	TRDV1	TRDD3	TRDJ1	TGTGCTCTTGGGGAAAGAAGTGATCAATTTACTGTAACAGTGTACTGGGGGATACTTGGGACCGATAAACTCATCTTT	CALGERSDQFTVTVYWGILGTDKLIF
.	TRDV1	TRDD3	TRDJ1	TGTGCTCTTGGGCCGGCCGTTCCTGGGGGATACGAAGTTCAACTCATCTTT	CALGPAVPGGYEVQLIF
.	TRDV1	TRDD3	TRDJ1	TGTGCTCTTGGGGAAACCCCCCTCACCTACAGACTGGGGGACCCGGAGGATAAACTCATCTTT	CALGETPLTYRLGDPEDKLIF
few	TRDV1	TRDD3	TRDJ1	TGTGCTCTTGGGGAACTAGTCTCTGGGGGATACACCGATAAACTCATCTTT	CALGELVSGGYTDKLIF
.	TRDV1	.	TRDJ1	TGTGCTCTTGGGGACCCCCCTCTCCTGGGACCCGATAAACTCATCTTT	CALGDPPLLGPDKLIF
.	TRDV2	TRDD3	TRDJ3	TGTGCCTGTGACACCGTACCGGGGGATACCTGGGACACCCGACAGATGTTTTTC	CACDTVPGDTWDTRQMFF
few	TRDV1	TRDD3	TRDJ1	TGTGCTCTTGGGGAACTAAGGGCGCCACCTAAATTCTGGGTACTGGGGACACCAGCCGATAAACTCATCTTT	CALGELRAPPKFWVLGTPADKLIF
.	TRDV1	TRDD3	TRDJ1	TGTGCTCTTGGGGAACTCTGGCTGGGGGAGCTTAAACTCACCTTT	CALGELWLGELKLTF
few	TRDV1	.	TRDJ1	TGTGCTCTTGGGGGGGACGTCGGGTCCAAACTGGGCTGCTGGGATAAACTCATCTTT	CALGGDVGSKLGCWDKLIF
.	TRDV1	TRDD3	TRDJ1	TGTGCTCTTGGGGAACCCAGCCTCCCGTCAAACTGGGGGATAGGCAGGTTAGTAAGCACCGATAAACTCATCTTT	CALGEPSLPSNWGIGRLVSTDKLIF
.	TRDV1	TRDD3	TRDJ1	TGTGCTCTTGGGGAAGGGATGTTTGGGGGACTCCCCACCGATAAACTCATCTTT	CALGEGMFGGLPTDKLIF
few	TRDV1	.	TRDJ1	TGTGCTCTTGGGGAACTTTTTCTGCCCGCGACCGATAAACTCATCTTT	CALGELFLPATDKLIF
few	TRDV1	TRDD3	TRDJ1	TGTGCTCTTGGGGAACTCCTACCTCCTACGAGAGGGATACGGACCGATAAACTCATCTTT	CALGELLPPTRGIRTDKLIF
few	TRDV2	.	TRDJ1	TGTGCCTGTGAGGGTTACACCGATAAACTCATCTTT	CACEGYTDKLIF
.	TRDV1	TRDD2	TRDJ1	TGTGCTCTTGGGGGTTTCCTACCCCCCTGGTACACCGATAAACTCATCTTT	CALGGFLPPWYTDKLIF
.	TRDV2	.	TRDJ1	TGTGCCTGTGGTGGATCCACCGATAAACTCATCTTT	CACGGSTDKLIF
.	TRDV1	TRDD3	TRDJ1	TGTGCTCTTGGGGGGCGGTCTTCGCACTACTCTGGGGGATACGTCTGTCTTAAACTCATCTTT	CALGGRSSHYSGGYVCLKLIF
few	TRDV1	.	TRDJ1	TGTGCTCTTGGGGAACCCCTCCTCCGCGTACTGCGGTACACCGATAAACTCATCTTT	CALGEPLLRVLRYTDKLIF
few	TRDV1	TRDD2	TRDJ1	TGTGCTCTTGGGGACCCTTCCTTTCCCATCGGAAAAACCGATAAACTCATCTTT	CALGDPSFPIGKTDKLIF
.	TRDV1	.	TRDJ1	TGTGCTCTTGGGGATCTTAGGTCCTACGGACTGGGGCCCTACACCGATAAACTCATCTTT	CALGDLRSYGLGPYTDKLIF
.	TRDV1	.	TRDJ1	TGTGCTCTTGGGGAAGAGTTTAGGTGGGTACCTTATTCCACCGATAAACTCATCTTT	CALGEEFRWVPYSTDKLIF
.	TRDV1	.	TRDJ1	TGTGCTCTTGGGGAACTAGGGCGGAGGGAGATACTGGTACTCATCTTT	CALGELGRREILVLIF
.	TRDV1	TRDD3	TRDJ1	TGTGCTCTTGGGGAACGAATTCCTCGCTGGGGGGTACTGGGGGACGACACCGATAAACTCATCTTT	CALGERIPRWGVLGDDTDKLIF
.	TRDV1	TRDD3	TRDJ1	TGTGCTCTTGGGGAACTCCCCTTCCTACCCTTACTGGGGGATAACGCCGATAAACTCATCTTT	CALGELPFLPLLGDNADKLIF
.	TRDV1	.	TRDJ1	TGTGCTCTTTCTGTCTACACCGATAAACTCATCTTT	CALSVYTDKLIF
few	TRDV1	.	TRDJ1	TGTGCTCTTGGGGAAATTCTATCCCTAACTACGGGGTACACCGATAAACTCATCTTT	CALGEILSLTTGYTDKLIF
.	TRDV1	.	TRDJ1	TGTGCTCTTTTCCTACGGGGGATATCGTACACCGATAAACTCATCTTT	CALFLRGISYTDKLIF
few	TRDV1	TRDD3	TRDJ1	TGTGCTCTTGGGGAACATCCTCCGATGGGGGATATAAACGCCGATAAACTCATCTTT	CALGEHPPMGDINADKLIF
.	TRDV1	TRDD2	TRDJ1	TGTGCTCTTGGGCCGTGGGAGGCGTTCCTACCCGCTGGGATGTACACCGATAAACTCATCTTT	CALGPWEAFLPAGMYTDKLIF
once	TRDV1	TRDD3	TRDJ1	TGTGCTCTTGGGGAACTGAAATTTATTTCGAGGGGGAGTTGGGGGATACACACCGATAAACTCATCTTT	CALGELKFISRGSWGIHTDKLIF
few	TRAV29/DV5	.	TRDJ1	.	CSVLLCSKRVLRGTLRTDKLIF